The entry below gives a single T cell receptor beta chain sequence along with its context. This sample is part of a study of blood T cell repertoires in COVID-19. Data came from immunoSEQ multiplex PCR; TCRdb stores just in-frame clones and leaves some out. The sample carries some 100,000 clones, roughly 89% recorded once. The receptor was isolated from a man between 65 and 85 years old with acute or convalescent COVID-19. The specimen was peripheral blood.

CDR3 region: CASSPLLERNEKLFF. The DNA of the CDR3 is TGTGCCAGCAGTCCCTTACTTGAGCGGAATGAAAAACTGTTTTTT. The chain combines TRBV2 with TRBJ1-4; no firm D call. Trimming removed 5 bases from V and 5 bases from J, with 15 bases in between. The CDR3 totals 15 residues. Germline CDR1 reads SNHLY; CDR2 reads FYNNEI.